The rows below give T cell receptor beta chains drawn from one sample of a study of shared clonotypes between healthy human individuals. Measured with immunoSEQ multiplex PCR; TCRdb has only the in-frame clones, and not every one. The profile shows 2.3 million or so clones, just over 90% of them singletons. Source material: naive CD4+ T cells from PBMCs. These receptors came from a man younger than 30 in good health. Some clones in this sample may be carry-over from other donors' samples. Each CDR3 is given with its conserved first and last residue. D genes are given only for firm matches. Clone size is not always given. Where it is, it says once, few, many or a class for expanded clones.

d_gene: TRBD1
v_gene: TRBV7-2
abundance: NA
j_gene: TRBJ1-2
CDR3nt: TGTGCCAGCAGCTCGGGGACAGGGGGCGTTATTAACTATGGCTACACCTTC
CDR3aa: CASSSGTGGVINYGYTF

d_gene: TRBD1
v_gene: TRBV29-1
abundance: NA
j_gene: TRBJ1-1
CDR3nt: TGCAGCGTTGTTGGGACAGGGACTGAAGCTTTCTTT
CDR3aa: CSVVGTGTEAFF

d_gene: NA
v_gene: TRBV5-1
abundance: NA
j_gene: TRBJ2-3
CDR3nt: TGCGCCAGCAGCTTGGGGTCAAAAGATACGCAGTATTTT
CDR3aa: CASSLGSKDTQYF

d_gene: NA
v_gene: TRBV9
abundance: NA
j_gene: TRBJ1-2
CDR3nt: TGTGCCAGCAGCGGCGGACGCGGCCTCTATGGCTACACCTTC
CDR3aa: CASSGGRGLYGYTF

d_gene: NA
v_gene: TRBV5-4
abundance: NA
j_gene: TRBJ1-1
CDR3nt: TGTGCCAGCAGCTTGGCCGGTGGGGCCGAAGCTTTCTTT
CDR3aa: CASSLAGGAEAFF

d_gene: TRBD2
v_gene: TRBV18
abundance: NA
j_gene: TRBJ2-7
CDR3nt: TGTGCCAGCTCACCAGGGAGCGGGAGTACGGAAGAGCAGTACTTC
CDR3aa: CASSPGSGSTEEQYF

d_gene: TRBD1
v_gene: TRBV5-4
abundance: NA
j_gene: TRBJ1-1
CDR3nt: TGTGCCAGCAGACGGACAGGGGGCCAAGTGAGTGAAGCTTTCTTT
CDR3aa: CASRRTGGQVSEAFF

d_gene: NA
v_gene: TRBV5-4
abundance: NA
j_gene: TRBJ1-3
CDR3nt: TGTGCCAGCAGCTCGCCTTCGTTCTCTGGAAACACCATATATTTT
CDR3aa: CASSSPSFSGNTIYF

d_gene: NA
v_gene: TRBV19
abundance: once
j_gene: TRBJ2-3
CDR3nt: TGTGCCAGTAGTCCCTACAGGGAAGGAGGGGGTACGCAGTATTTT
CDR3aa: CASSPYREGGGTQYF

d_gene: TRBD2
v_gene: TRBV28
abundance: NA
j_gene: TRBJ2-2
CDR3nt: TGTGCCAGCAGTCCGAACCCAGGCCCTATTTCGAGGGAGGGCCGTGGCGGGGAGCTGTTTTTT
CDR3aa: CASSPNPGPISREGRGGELFF

d_gene: NA
v_gene: TRBV7-8
abundance: NA
j_gene: TRBJ1-1
CDR3nt: TGTGCCAGCAGCTTACAGGGCTCGAACACTGAAGCTTTCTTT
CDR3aa: CASSLQGSNTEAFF

d_gene: NA
v_gene: TRBV5-6
abundance: NA
j_gene: TRBJ2-5
CDR3nt: TGTGCCAGCAGCCCCCGGGTGACGGAGACCCAGTACTTC
CDR3aa: CASSPRVTETQYF

d_gene: NA
v_gene: TRBV6-5
abundance: NA
j_gene: TRBJ2-7
CDR3nt: TGTGCCAGCAGGTCCCGGGGCATTATCCCCTACGAGCAGTACTTC
CDR3aa: CASRSRGIIPYEQYF

d_gene: NA
v_gene: TRBV5-7
abundance: NA
j_gene: TRBJ2-4
CDR3nt: TGTGCCAGCAGCTTGGGGGACACACTGGGTCAGGGCAAAAACATTCAGTACTTC
CDR3aa: CASSLGDTLGQGKNIQYF

d_gene: TRBD2
v_gene: TRBV6-6
abundance: NA
j_gene: TRBJ2-7
CDR3nt: TGTGCCAGCAGTCCCACTAGCGGGGCTTACGAGCAGTACTTC
CDR3aa: CASSPTSGAYEQYF

d_gene: TRBD1
v_gene: TRBV6-1
abundance: NA
j_gene: TRBJ1-2
CDR3nt: TGTGCCAGCAGTTTGGGATCAGGGGGTTATGGCTACACCTTC
CDR3aa: CASSLGSGGYGYTF

d_gene: TRBD2
v_gene: TRBV11-2
abundance: NA
j_gene: TRBJ2-1
CDR3nt: TGTGCCAGCAGCTTAGGAGATCTAGCGGGATACAATGAGCAGTTCTTC
CDR3aa: CASSLGDLAGYNEQFF

d_gene: TRBD2
v_gene: TRBV7-3
abundance: NA
j_gene: TRBJ2-1
CDR3nt: TGTGCCAGCAGCACCACCCTAGCGGGCCCTTACAATGAGCAGTTCTTC
CDR3aa: CASSTTLAGPYNEQFF

d_gene: NA
v_gene: TRBV7-3
abundance: NA
j_gene: TRBJ2-4
CDR3nt: TGTGCCAGCAGCGGAGGACGGGGCGCGGACAAAAACATTCAGTACTTC
CDR3aa: CASSGGRGADKNIQYF

d_gene: NA
v_gene: TRBV5-1
abundance: NA
j_gene: TRBJ2-7
CDR3nt: TGCGCCAGCAGCTTGTTGCAGGGCTACGAGCAGTACTTC
CDR3aa: CASSLLQGYEQYF

d_gene: TRBD2
v_gene: TRBV12-5
abundance: NA
j_gene: TRBJ2-5
CDR3nt: TGTGCTAGTGCCCCCCTCGGCGGGGGAGAGGCCCAGTACTTC
CDR3aa: CASAPLGGGEAQYF

d_gene: NA
v_gene: TRBV28
abundance: NA
j_gene: TRBJ2-6
CDR3nt: TGTGCCAGCAGTCCCCGGGACACCCGTGACGTCCTGACTTTC
CDR3aa: CASSPRDTRDVLTF